The 14 T cell receptor beta chains reported below all come from one sample, sequenced in a study of T cell responses to AZD1222 COVID-19 vaccine. The method was immunoSEQ multiplex PCR; TCRdb's version includes in-frame clones alone and lacks a portion of them. The top ten clones hold 1% of a sample with 200,000 to 250,000 clones, 93% of them seen once. The specimen was peripheral blood, collected on day 0 of MenACWY control vaccination. Every receptor here comes from an adult in good health.

The chain links TRBV19 to TRBJ2-7, with a possible D match to TRBD1 (5 bases). The ends were cut back, 5 bases at V and 7 bases at J, with 18 bases in the middle. From germline, CDR1 is LNHDA and CDR2 SQIVND (reference sequence). The CDR3 covers 14 residues. CDR3 DNA sequence: TGTGCCAGTAGTCTGGCGACAGCTACGAAGGAGCAGTACTTC. Translation gives CASSLATATKEQYF. The full variable domain, its missing parts supplied by reference TRBV19 and TRBJ2-7, is DGGITQSPKYLFRKEGQNVTLSCEQNLNHDAMYWYRQDPGQGLRLIYYSQIVNDFQKGDIAEGYSVSREKKESFPLTVTSAQKNPTAFYLCASSLATATKEQYFGPGTRLTVT.

The V and J genes are TRBV14 and TRBJ1-4; D possibly corresponds to TRBD1 (6 bases). Germline CDR1 and CDR2: SGHDN and FVKESK. The V end was cut by 2 bases, the J end by 5 bases, with 6 bases between. The CDR3 loop spans 13 amino acids. CDR3 DNA: TGTGCCAGCAGCCAACAGGGGAATGAAAAACTGTTTTTT. Its protein product is CASSQQGNEKLFF.

The chain joins TRBV7-6 to TRBJ2-1; 8 bases line up with TRBD2. CDR1 is SGHVS and CDR2 is FNYEAQ in the germline V gene. With V trimmed by 1 base and J by 3 bases, 5 bases remained unmatched. The CDR3 is made up of 16 amino acids. The CDR3 reads CASSLVSRGDYNEQFF. The CDR3 DNA is TGTGCCAGCAGCTTAGTCTCGCGGGGGGACTACAATGAGCAGTTCTTC.

The chain uses TRBV2 and TRBJ1-2, with 7 bases identical to TRBD1. The V gene end was trimmed by 10 bases and the J gene end by 0 bases; junction bases not matched to a gene: 5. The CDR3 is made up of 13 amino acids. Germline V gene data show CDR1 as SNHLY and CDR2 as FYNNEI. The CDR3 nucleotides are TGTGCCACCACGGGACAGCCTAACTATGGCTACACCTTC. Its protein product is CATTGQPNYGYTF.

The chain employs TRBV2 and TRBJ2-7; 7 bases map to TRBD1. V gave up 6 bases and J gave up 3 bases; unmatched junction bases: 5. Germline V gene data show CDR1 as SNHLY and CDR2 as FYNNEI. The CDR3 runs 13 residues. The chain's CDR3 is CASRRQGVYEQYF. Written as DNA, the CDR3 is TGTGCCAGCAGGAGACAGGGCGTCTACGAGCAGTACTTC.

This clone was detected only once. One end of the junction is discordant with germline, which a read error may explain. This chain connects TRBV3-1 (or the pseudogene TRBV3-2) to TRBJ1-2; D gene uncertain. Germline V gene data show CDR1 as LGHDT and CDR2 as YNNKEL (reference sequence). The CDR3 runs 11 residues. The CDR3 is CASSQSYDYTF. The DNA of the CDR3 is TGTGCCAGCAGCCAATCCTATGACTACACCTTC.

This clone showed up just once. The rearrangement uses TRBV29-1 and TRBJ2-6; tentative D call: TRBD1 (5 bases). From germline, CDR1 is SQVTM and CDR2 ANQGSEA. Trimming took off 5 bases at V and 0 bases at J, with 14 bases between the two ends. The CDR3 spans 16 residues. Here the CDR3 reads CSVNDRQPSGANVLTF. In DNA, the CDR3 is TGCAGCGTTAATGATAGACAGCCCTCTGGGGCCAACGTCCTGACTTTC. The full variable domain, its missing parts supplied by reference TRBV29-1 and TRBJ2-6, is SAVISQKPSRDICQRGTSLTIQCQVDSQVTMMFWYRQQPGQSLTLIATANQGSEATYESGFVIDKFPISRPNLTFSTLTVSNMSPEDSSIYLCSVNDRQPSGANVLTFGAGSRLTVL.

The gene calls are TRBV4-2 and TRBJ1-2; D is uncertain. Germline CDR1 LGHNA, CDR2 YNFKEQ. Trimming took 1 base from V and 2 from J, leaving 5 bases between them. This CDR3 is built from 13 residues. CDR3 in amino acids: CASSQAQNYGYTF. CDR3 nucleotides: TGTGCCAGCAGCCAAGCCCAAAACTATGGCTACACCTTC.

The DNA for the CDR3 is TGTGCCACCGCGGACGGCCTCTATGGCTACACCTTC. It yields the protein CATADGLYGYTF. The chain links TRBV27 to TRBJ1-2, with D unresolved. Trimming pared 10 bases from V and 4 bases from J, leaving 13 bases between. The V gene's germline CDR1 is MNHEY and CDR2 SMNVEV (reference sequence). The length of the CDR3 is 12 residues.

This chain joins TRBV11-2 and TRBJ2-7; no clear D. Trimming removed 1 base at V and 3 bases at J, with 13 bases between. This CDR3 contains 15 residues. CDR1 is SGHAT, CDR2 FQNNGV, per germline. This CDR3 is CASSLGGTDLYEQYF. Here the CDR3 DNA reads TGTGCCAGCAGCTTAGGGGGAACAGACCTCTACGAGCAGTACTTC.

The CDR3 DNA reads TGCGCCAGCAGCCGGACAGGGGAAACTGAAGCTTTCTTT. Encoded protein: CASSRTGETEAFF. The chain carries TRBV5-1 and TRBJ1-1; 9 bases map to TRBD1. This CDR3 spans 13 amino acids. The trim removed 4 bases at V and 5 bases at J, leaving 3 bases unmatched. Germline CDR1 SGHRS, CDR2 YFSETQ.

J is TRBJ1-2 and V is TRBV5-4, with D perhaps TRBD1 (5 bases). CDR1 is SGHNT, CDR2 YYREEE, per germline (reference sequence). Trimming left V 4 bases short and J 3 bases short, with 13 bases between. This CDR3 is built from 14 residues. The CDR3 DNA reads TGTGCCAGCAGCCGGGGGACCTTGGACTATGGCTACACCTTC. As protein: CASSRGTLDYGYTF.

The rearrangement links TRBV5-1 to TRBJ1-1; D not resolved. V was clipped by 3 bases and J by 3 bases, with 12 bases between them. Germline-derived CDR1 and CDR2 are SGHRS and YFSETQ. The CDR3 is made up of 14 amino acids. This chain's CDR3 is CASSSIRSDTEAFF. The CDR3 nucleotides read TGCGCCAGCAGCTCCATACGGTCTGACACTGAAGCTTTCTTT.

The chain recombines TRBV4-1 with TRBJ1-6; weak D call: TRBD1 (5 bases). CDR1 is MGHRA, CDR2 YSYEKL, per germline. This CDR3 comprises 17 residues. V was cut by 2 bases and J by 0 bases, with 11 bases left in between. Here the CDR3 DNA reads TGCGCCAGCAGCCAAACAGACAGCAGCTCCTATAATTCACCCCTCCACTTT. This codes for CASSQTDSSSYNSPLHF.